The T cell receptor beta chain described here comes from a study of T cell responses to AZD1222 COVID-19 vaccine. On the study more broadly: Pooling was applied to second doses at about 4 or about 12 weeks.

Study-wide points: Donors in the cohort were predominantly white British and more often female, and clonal diversity was possibly underestimated. Close to half of spike-specific TCRs reportedly recognize unmutated variant regions. Increased Spike-specific TCR breadth and depth were observed after two AZD1222 doses.

With regard to this clone: No antigen is known for it.

TCRdb keeps only in-frame clones here, not all; method: immunoSEQ multiplex PCR. The table shows roughly 170,000 clones, with around 88% occurring only once. This TCR was sampled from an adult in good health. The sequencing used peripheral blood, collected on day 0 of AZD1222 vaccination.

The CDR3 coding sequence is TGTGCCAGCCAGGGAGGGGGGCCCTACGAGCAGTACTTC. Translated: CASQGGGPYEQYF. The V and J genes are TRBV28 and TRBJ2-7, with D maybe TRBD2 (7 bases). Trimming removed 8 bases at V and 2 bases at J, with 13 bases between. CDR3 length: 13 amino acids. Looked up from germline, CDR1 is MDHEN and CDR2 is SYDVKM.